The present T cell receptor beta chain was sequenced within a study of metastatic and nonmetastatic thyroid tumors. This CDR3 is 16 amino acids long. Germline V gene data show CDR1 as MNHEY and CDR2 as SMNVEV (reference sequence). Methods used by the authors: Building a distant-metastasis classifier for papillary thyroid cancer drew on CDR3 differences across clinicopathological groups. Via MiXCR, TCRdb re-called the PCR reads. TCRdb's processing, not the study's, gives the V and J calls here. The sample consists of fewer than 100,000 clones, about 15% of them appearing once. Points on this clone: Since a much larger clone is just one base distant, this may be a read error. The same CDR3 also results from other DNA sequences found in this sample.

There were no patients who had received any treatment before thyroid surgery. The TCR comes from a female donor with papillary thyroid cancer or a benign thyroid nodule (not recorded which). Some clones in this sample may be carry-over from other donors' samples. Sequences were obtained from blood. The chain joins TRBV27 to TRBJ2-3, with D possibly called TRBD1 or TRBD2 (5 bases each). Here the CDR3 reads CASSPVRGMGTDTQYF. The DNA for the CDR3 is TGTGCCAGCAGCCCTGTCCGGGGCATGGGCACGGATACGCAGTATTTT.